The 28 T cell receptor beta chains below come from one sample, sequenced in a study of shared clonotypes between healthy human individuals. The repertoire was sequenced with immunoSEQ multiplex PCR; TCRdb's copy has only in-frame clones and lacks some. This sample carries around 2.1 million clones, 85% to 95% of them seen once, and the ten largest clones take more than 1.5%. Naive CD8 cells lacked CD45RO and underwent positive selection for CCR7, leaving out terminally differentiated effector memory CD45RA+ cells. The specimen was naive CD8+ T cells from PBMCs. These receptors all stem from a young man in good health. Some clones in this sample may be carry-over from other donors' samples.

The genes are TRBV6-4 and TRBJ2-3, with D unclear. The CDR3 runs to 16 residues. Between the trimmed V and J ends, which lost 6 bases and 2 bases, there was a span of 18 bases. CDR1 MRHNA and CDR2 SNTAGT come from the germline V gene. CDR3 DNA sequence: TGTGCCAGCAGCCAGGACCCCCTCAGTCACACAGATACGCAGTATTTT. Protein sequence: CASSQDPLSHTDTQYF.

Here the CDR3 reads CASSPTPGTSGHNEQFF. In DNA, the CDR3 is TGTGCCAGCAGTCCCACGCCCGGGACTAGCGGCCACAATGAGCAGTTCTTC. The chain carries TRBV27 and TRBJ2-1, with 11 bases lining up with TRBD2. The CDR3 contains 17 residues. J was trimmed by 5 bases and V by 5 bases; bases with no gene match: 11. Germline values: CDR1 MNHEY, CDR2 SMNVEV (reference sequence).

The rearrangement links TRBV28 to TRBJ2-1; TRBD2 agrees at 7 bases. V shed 6 bases, J shed 7 bases, and the junction held 3 bases outside the gene matches. This CDR3 is 12 amino acids long. The germline V gene has CDR1 MDHEN and CDR2 SYDVKM. For the CDR3, the DNA is TGTGCCAGCAGAGCTAGCGGAAATGAGCAGTTCTTC. The encoded protein is CASRASGNEQFF.

A word on this clone: Other DNA sequences in this sample translate to the same CDR3. V and J are TRBV28 and TRBJ1-2, with D hard to call. The CDR3 is 13 amino acids. V lost 8 bases and J 6 bases, leaving 16 bases between the germline ends. Germline values: CDR1 MDHEN, CDR2 SYDVKM. The CDR3 region has the DNA TGTGCCAGCTCATTACTGGCAGGAGATGGCTACACCTTC. This codes for CASSLLAGDGYTF.

V is TRBV27 and J is TRBJ2-1, with D possibly matching TRBD1 (5 bases). The CDR3 has 19 amino acids. Germline V gene sequence: CDR1 MNHEY, CDR2 SMNVEV (reference sequence). Trimming took off 2 bases at V and 0 bases at J, with 20 bases between the two ends. CDR3 bases: TGTGCCAGCAGTTTAGGGGTTGGGGCAGCAGTGAGCTCCTACAATGAGCAGTTCTTC. Its translation: CASSLGVGAAVSSYNEQFF.

This chain connects TRBV9 to TRBJ2-1; the D gene is possibly TRBD2 (5 bases). This CDR3 comprises 18 residues. The germline V gene has CDR1 SGDLS and CDR2 YYNGEE. The V end lost 0 bases, the J end lost 0 bases, and 16 bases lay between the germline ends. For the CDR3, the DNA is TGTGCCAGCAGCGTAGGTGTACGAGCGGTAAGCTCCTACAATGAGCAGTTCTTC. Residues: CASSVGVRAVSSYNEQFF.

The chain couples TRBV5-4 to TRBJ1-1; perhaps TRBD1 as D (6 bases). Trimming pared 4 bases from V and 5 bases from J, leaving 15 bases between. CDR3 length: 14 amino acids. Germline values: CDR1 SGHNT, CDR2 YYREEE (reference sequence). The CDR3 here is CASSLTPGVTEAFF. The CDR3 nucleotides are TGTGCCAGCAGCCTAACACCAGGGGTTACTGAAGCTTTCTTT.

V is TRBV9 and J is TRBJ2-3, with 8 bases lining up with TRBD2. The CDR3 loop spans 15 amino acids. V shed 0 bases, J shed 6 bases, and the junction held 6 bases outside the gene matches. Germline assignment: CDR1 SGDLS and CDR2 YYNGEE. CDR3 sequence reads: CASSVVSGRWDTQYF. The CDR3 DNA reads TGTGCCAGCAGCGTAGTGAGCGGGAGATGGGATACGCAGTATTTT.

The rearrangement links TRBV27 to TRBJ2-7; 7 bases are shared with TRBD1. The V gene's germline CDR1 is MNHEY and CDR2 SMNVEV (reference sequence). The CDR3 covers 15 residues. With V trimmed by 5 bases and J by 5 bases, 12 bases remained unmatched. The CDR3 here is CASSPEADRANEQYF. The DNA for the CDR3 is TGTGCCAGCAGTCCTGAAGCCGACAGGGCAAACGAGCAGTACTTC.

This chain uses TRBV28 with TRBJ1-1; D is undetermined. Looked up from germline, CDR1 is MDHEN and CDR2 is SYDVKM. The germline V and J ends were trimmed by 6 bases and 1 base, with 21 bases remaining between them. This CDR3 has 17 amino acids. The CDR3 DNA reads TGTGCCAGCAGCCCCTCCGCCCCCATCCGACGGAACACTGAAGCTTTCTTT. This translates into CASSPSAPIRRNTEAFF.

V and J are TRBV10-3 and TRBJ2-5; 8 bases are shared with TRBD1. CDR3 size: 14 residues. V lost 10 bases and J lost 3; bases outside the gene matches: 10. CDR1 ENHRY and CDR2 SYGVKD come from the germline V gene. The chain's CDR3 is CATQGTGGKETQYF. Here the CDR3 DNA reads TGTGCCACCCAAGGGACAGGAGGAAAAGAGACCCAGTACTTC.

The V call is TRBV19, the J call TRBJ2-1; D may correspond to TRBD1 or TRBD2 (5 bases each). The V and J ends lost 4 bases and 8 bases respectively, with 12 bases between them. Germline CDR1 reads LNHDA; CDR2 reads SQIVND (reference sequence). The CDR3 covers 13 residues. CDR3 residues: CASSRRVGDEQFF. The CDR3 nucleotides read TGTGCCAGTAGTAGGCGGGTGGGGGATGAGCAGTTCTTC.

The chain employs TRBV7-3 and TRBJ1-6; TRBD1 aligns across 11 bases. Germline trimming cut 1 base from V and 8 bases from J; bases unmatched to any gene: 7. Germline V gene sequence: CDR1 SGHTA, CDR2 FQGTGA. The CDR3 spans 17 residues. The CDR3 DNA follows: TGTGCCAGCAGCTTAAGTCGGACAGGGGGCGCGGATTCACCCCTCCACTTT. Translating it yields CASSLSRTGGADSPLHF. Drawing the rest from reference TRBV7-3 and TRBJ1-6, the complete variable domain is GAGVSQTPSNKVTEKGKYVELRCDPISGHTALYWYRQSLGQGPEFLIYFQGTGAADDSGLPNDRFFAVRPEGSVSTLKIQRTERGDSAVYLCASSLSRTGGADSPLHFGNGTRLTVT.

This clone was detected once. The chain employs TRBV10-3 and TRBJ2-2, with TRBD1 identical over 12 bases. The V gene's germline CDR1 is ENHRY and CDR2 SYGVKD. Unmatched junction bases numbered 14, after V lost 6 bases and J lost 9 bases. The CDR3 length is 17 residues. The CDR3 nucleotides read TGTGCCATCAGCCTCACCGGGACAGGGGGCGCAAGCCGGGAGCTGTTTTTT. It is translated as CAISLTGTGGASRELFF.

This clone was counted a single time. V usage is TRBV5-1 and J usage is TRBJ1-1; TRBD1 is a possible D gene (5 bases). Germline V lookup: CDR1 SGHRS, CDR2 YFSETQ. The CDR3 runs to 16 residues. Trimming stripped 0 bases from V and 1 base from J, with 13 bases between. CDR3 DNA sequence: TGCGCCAGCAGCTTGGATAACAGGTATTCGAACACTGAAGCTTTCTTT. Translating it yields CASSLDNRYSNTEAFF.

The rearrangement uses TRBV5-8 and TRBJ2-6; no clear D. Trimming stripped 3 bases from V and 0 bases from J, with 4 bases between. The CDR3 is 14 residues long. Germline CDR1 reads SGHTS; CDR2 reads YDEGEE. The CDR3 spells CASSWSSGANVLTF. The CDR3 DNA sequence: TGTGCCAGCAGCTGGAGCTCTGGGGCCAACGTCCTGACTTTC.

The chain uses TRBV6-1 and TRBJ2-7, with D possibly being TRBD1 or TRBD2 (5 bases each). The CDR3 has 14 residues. Germline V gene data show CDR1 as MNHNS and CDR2 as SASEGT. V lost 4 bases to trimming and J lost 3 bases, with 13 bases between them. Here the CDR3 DNA reads TGTGCCAGCAGTGTAATGGGACCGAACTACGAGCAGTACTTC. Amino acid sequence: CASSVMGPNYEQYF.

The V gene is TRBV19, the J gene TRBJ1-2; TRBD1 might be the D (5 bases). V lost 3 bases and J 1 base, leaving 12 bases between the germline ends. This CDR3 region has 15 residues. Germline-derived CDR1 and CDR2 are LNHDA and SQIVND (reference sequence). CDR3 in amino acids: CASSIAAGSNYGYTF. The CDR3 nucleotides are TGTGCCAGTAGTATCGCGGCAGGGAGTAACTATGGCTACACCTTC.

The CDR3 DNA sequence: TGTGCCAGCAGTTTATTCGCGGGAGGATTCAATGAGCAGTTCTTC. Translating it yields CASSLFAGGFNEQFF. The genes are TRBV28 and TRBJ2-1, with 8 bases identical to TRBD2. Germline V CDR1 and CDR2: MDHEN, SYDVKM. The CDR3 sequence is 15 residues long. Trimming took 1 base from V and 6 from J; bases not matched to a gene: 5. Full variable domain (rest looked up from reference TRBV28 and TRBJ2-1): DVKVTQSSRYLVKRTGEKVFLECVQDMDHENMFWYRQDPGLGLRLIYFSYDVKMKEKGDIPEGYSVSREKKERFSLILESASTNQTSMYLCASSLFAGGFNEQFFGPGTRLTVL.

V usage is TRBV5-1 and J usage is TRBJ2-2; possible D gene TRBD1, 5 bases. The V end was cut by 8 bases, the J end by 6 bases, with 8 bases between. The germline V gene has CDR1 SGHRS and CDR2 YFSETQ. The CDR3 spans 11 residues. In DNA, the CDR3 is TGCGCCAGTCAGGGTGCCGGGGAGCTGTTTTTT. Translating gives CASQGAGELFF. Based on the CDR3 plus reference TRBV5-1 and TRBJ2-2, the full variable domain is KAGVTQTPRYLIKTRGQQVTLSCSPISGHRSVSWYQQTPGQGLQFLFEYFSETQRNKGNFPGRFSGRQFSNSRSEMNVSTLELGDSALYLCASQGAGELFFGEGSRLTVL.

This chain uses TRBV7-9 with TRBJ2-1; no clear D. Germline-derived CDR1 and CDR2 are SEHNR and FQNEAQ (reference sequence). This CDR3 spans 13 amino acids. Trimming shortened V by 5 bases and J by 5 bases, and 10 bases separated the two germline ends. CDR3 in amino acids: CASSLLFHNEQFF. The CDR3 region has the DNA TGTGCCAGCAGCCTCCTTTTCCACAATGAGCAGTTCTTC.

The V and J genes are TRBV13 and TRBJ2-7, with D perhaps given as TRBD1 or TRBD2 (6 bases each). Germline V gives CDR1 PRHDT, CDR2 FYEKMQ (reference sequence). The CDR3 contains 14 residues. Trimming stripped 5 bases from V and 2 bases from J, with 13 bases between. CDR3 in DNA: TGTGCCAGCAGCAGGGGGGATCGAACCTACGAGCAGTACTTC. Its translation is CASSRGDRTYEQYF.

This chain joins TRBV15 and TRBJ1-1; D is unclear. The CDR3 loop spans 13 amino acids. V gave up 0 bases and J gave up 2 bases, with 4 bases separating them. Germline-derived CDR1 and CDR2 are LNHNV and YYDKDF (reference sequence). The CDR3 nucleotides read TGTGCCACCAGCAGAGATCAAAACACTGAAGCTTTCTTT. This codes for CATSRDQNTEAFF.

This sequence joins TRBV15 and TRBJ1-5; D gene unclear. This CDR3 has 16 residues. V was trimmed by 5 bases and J by 0 bases, leaving 14 bases between them. CDR1 LNHNV and CDR2 YYDKDF come from the germline V gene (reference sequence). The CDR3 protein is CATSVQPRDSNQPQHF. CDR3 nucleotide sequence: TGTGCCACCAGCGTACAGCCCCGGGATAGCAATCAGCCCCAGCATTTT.

The CDR3 DNA sequence: TGTGCCAGCAGCTGGGCAGGGGGGAATTCACCCCTCCACTTT. Protein sequence: CASSWAGGNSPLHF. The V and J genes are TRBV7-9 and TRBJ1-6; 7 bases align to TRBD1. V lost 4 bases and J lost 7; bases outside the gene matches: 4. The CDR3 sequence is 14 residues long. Germline lookup yields CDR1 SEHNR and CDR2 FQNEAQ (reference sequence). The whole variable domain, filled in from reference TRBV7-9 and TRBJ1-6, reads DTGVSQNPRHKITKRGQNVTFRCDPISEHNRLYWYRQTLGQGPEFLTYFQNEAQLEKSRLLSDRFSAERPKGSFSTLEIQRTEQGDSAMYLCASSWAGGNSPLHFGNGTRLTVT.

The sample holds one count of this clone. J is TRBJ2-3 and V is TRBV4-1; possible D gene TRBD1, 6 bases. V lost 10 bases and J 3 bases, leaving 14 bases between the germline ends. CDR3 length: 13 residues. Germline V lookup: CDR1 MGHRA, CDR2 YSYEKL. CDR3 residues: CATKGVGTDTQYF. In DNA, the CDR3 is TGCGCCACAAAGGGGGTGGGAACAGATACGCAGTATTTT.

The rearrangement uses TRBV7-8 and TRBJ2-1; 10 bases line up with TRBD2. Trimming removed 7 bases from V and 7 bases from J; junction bases left unmatched: 10. The CDR3 length is 15 residues. Germline values: CDR1 SGHVS, CDR2 FQNEAQ. CDR3 region: CASNPSGLAPNEQFF. Here the CDR3 DNA reads TGTGCCAGCAACCCATCGGGACTAGCGCCGAATGAGCAGTTCTTC.

This chain connects TRBV5-3 to TRBJ2-5, with D maybe TRBD2 (5 bases). TRBV5-3 is reported as an ORF; its role is uncertain. V lost 0 bases and J lost 3, with 9 bases in between. This CDR3 is built from 14 residues. Written as DNA, the CDR3 is TGTGCCAGAAGCTTGGAGGACGGGAAAGAGACCCAGTACTTC. Amino acids: CARSLEDGKETQYF.